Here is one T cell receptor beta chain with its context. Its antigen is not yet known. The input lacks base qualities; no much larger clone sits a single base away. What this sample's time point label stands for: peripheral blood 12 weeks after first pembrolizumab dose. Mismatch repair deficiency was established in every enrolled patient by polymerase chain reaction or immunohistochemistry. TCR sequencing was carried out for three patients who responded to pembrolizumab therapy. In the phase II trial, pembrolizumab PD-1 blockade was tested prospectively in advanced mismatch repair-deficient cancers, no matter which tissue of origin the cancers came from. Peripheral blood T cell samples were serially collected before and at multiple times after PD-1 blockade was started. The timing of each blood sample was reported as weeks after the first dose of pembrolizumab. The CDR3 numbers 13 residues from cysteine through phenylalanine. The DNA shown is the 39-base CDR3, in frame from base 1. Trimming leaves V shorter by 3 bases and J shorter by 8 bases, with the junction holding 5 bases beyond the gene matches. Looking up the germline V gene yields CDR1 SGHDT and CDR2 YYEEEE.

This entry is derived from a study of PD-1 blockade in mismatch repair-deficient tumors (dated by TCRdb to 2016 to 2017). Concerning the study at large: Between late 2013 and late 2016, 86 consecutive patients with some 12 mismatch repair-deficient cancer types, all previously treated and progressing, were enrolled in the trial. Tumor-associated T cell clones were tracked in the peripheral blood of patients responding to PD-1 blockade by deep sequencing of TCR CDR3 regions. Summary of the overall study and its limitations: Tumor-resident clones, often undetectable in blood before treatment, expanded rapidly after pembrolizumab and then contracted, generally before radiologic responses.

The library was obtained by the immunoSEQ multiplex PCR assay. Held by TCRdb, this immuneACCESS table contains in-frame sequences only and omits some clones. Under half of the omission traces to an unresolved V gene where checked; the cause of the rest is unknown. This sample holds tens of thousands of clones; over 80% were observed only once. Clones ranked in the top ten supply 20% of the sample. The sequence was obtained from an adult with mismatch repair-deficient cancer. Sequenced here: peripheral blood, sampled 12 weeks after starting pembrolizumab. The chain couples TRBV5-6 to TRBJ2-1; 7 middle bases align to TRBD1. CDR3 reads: CASSSYDRDEQFF. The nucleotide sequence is TGTGCCAGCAGCTCATACGACAGGGATGAGCAGTTCTTC.